In this sample, the clone carrying this T cell receptor beta chain turned up many times. The data are from a study of early T cells in non-severe SARS-CoV-2 infection. TCRdb reprocessed the 5' RACE reads via MiXCR and lists one record per CDR3 protein. The table includes 40,000 to 55,000 distinct CDR3 sequences, 12% detected once. The sample comprised whole blood. The receptor comes from an adult who was a healthcare worker with PCR-confirmed SARS-CoV-2 infection or an uninfected control (not recorded which).

In nucleotides, the CDR3 is TGTGCCAGCAGCCATGATCCGGGACAGGGGGACAATGAGCAGTTCTTC. This sequence encodes CASSHDPGQGDNEQFF. V is TRBV4-2 and J is TRBJ2-1, with 11 bases identical to TRBD1. The V gene end was trimmed by 3 bases and the J gene end by 5 bases; junction bases not matched to a gene: 6. The CDR3 loop spans 16 amino acids. Germline CDR1 reads LGHNA; CDR2 reads YNFKEQ.